One and the same sample provided the 9 T cell receptor beta chains below, sequenced in a study of T-cell memory formation after mild COVID-19. Each CDR3 protein is one row after TCRdb ran MiXCR on the 5' RACE reads. The repertoire holds 250,000 to 350,000 distinct CDR3 sequences, with roughly 17% as singletons. Sequencing was done on a sample of PBMCs or a T cell subset sorted from them (not recorded which). The receptors were gathered from a man aged 18-30 years who had mild COVID-19 (a few samples of this study predate the infection). Cell type and time point are not known.

The rearrangement links TRBV20-1 to TRBJ2-5; D is ambiguous. The V end was cut by 4 bases, the J end by 0 bases, with 9 bases between. CDR3 length equals 13 residues. Germline V gene data show CDR1 as DFQATT and CDR2 as SNEGSKA (reference sequence). CDR3 nucleotides: TGCAGTGCTACTGACGAGAACCAAGAGACCCAGTACTTC. Protein sequence: CSATDENQETQYF.

A few counts support this clonotype. The chain recombines TRBV4-2 with TRBJ1-2; 10 nucleotides line up with TRBD1. Germline-derived CDR1 and CDR2 are LGHNA and YNFKEQ. V dropped 3 bases and J dropped 3; count of bases not matched to a gene: 10. The CDR3 has 17 residues. CDR3 loop: CASSHGPGQGTHYGYTF. CDR3 sequence (DNA): TGTGCCAGCAGCCACGGTCCGGGACAGGGGACACACTATGGCTACACCTTC.

The gene calls are TRBV7-2 and TRBJ1-6; D not resolved. The CDR3 length is 14 residues. V shed 8 bases and J shed 6 bases, with 14 bases lying between them. Germline V CDR1 and CDR2: SGHTA, FQGNSA. The CDR3 sequence is CASGRLWGNSPLHF. The CDR3 DNA is TGTGCCAGCGGAAGACTGTGGGGTAATTCACCCCTCCACTTT.

This clonotype was observed a handful of times. V gene TRBV5-1 combines with J gene TRBJ2-7; perhaps D is TRBD1 or TRBD2 (7 bases each). Germline V gene data show CDR1 as SGHRS and CDR2 as YFSETQ. Trimming shortened V by 2 bases and J by 7 bases, and 16 bases separated the two germline ends. The CDR3 sequence is 14 residues long. CDR3 DNA: TGCGCCAGCAGCTTAAGGGAGGGGGCAAGGGAGCAGTACGTC. This encodes CASSLREGAREQYV.

This clonotype was observed a handful of times. The chain links TRBV20-1 to TRBJ1-2; 10 nucleotides align to TRBD1. CDR3 length equals 13 residues. The V gene's germline CDR1 is DFQATT and CDR2 SNEGSKA (reference sequence). The trim removed 0 bases at V and 8 bases at J, leaving 3 bases unmatched. CDR3 residues: CSARDSTGGGYTF. In DNA, the CDR3 is TGCAGTGCTAGAGATTCGACAGGGGGCGGCTACACCTTC.

This clonotype was seen more than once but under ten times. The CDR3 sequence is CASSQEVGLAALNEQFF. DNA for the CDR3: TGTGCCAGCAGCCAAGAGGTTGGACTAGCGGCCCTCAATGAGCAGTTCTTC. This chain uses TRBV14 with TRBJ2-1, with 10 bases lining up with TRBD2. CDR3 length equals 17 residues. With 0 bases clipped from V and 6 bases from J, the junction kept 8 bases outside the gene matches. Germline V gives CDR1 SGHDN, CDR2 FVKESK.

A few counts support this clonotype. The genes are TRBV2 and TRBJ1-2, with unresolved D. The CDR3 has 12 amino acids. The V gene lost 6 bases and the J gene lost 9 bases, with 14 bases spanning the gap. CDR1 SNHLY and CDR2 FYNNEI come from the germline V gene. CDR3 in amino acids: CASSLGPGSYTF. CDR3 nucleotides: TGTGCCAGCAGCCTAGGACCAGGCAGCTACACCTTC.

This clonotype was picked up many times. This chain connects TRBV4-1 to TRBJ1-1, with D tentatively TRBD1 (5 bases). The V gene lost 0 bases and the J gene lost 0 bases, with 8 bases spanning the gap. CDR3 length equals 15 residues. Germline CDR1 is MGHRA and CDR2 is YSYEKL. CDR3 in DNA: TGCGCCAGCAGCCAAGATCCGGGGGTGAACACTGAAGCTTTCTTT. It codes for CASSQDPGVNTEAFF.

In its sample, this clonotype was seen a few times. This chain joins TRBV5-1 and TRBJ2-2, with D perhaps matching TRBD1 (6 bases). The V end lost 0 bases, the J end lost 8 bases, and 8 bases lay between the germline ends. This CDR3 is 13 amino acids long. Germline CDR1 and CDR2: SGHRS and YFSETQ. The CDR3 is CASSLGTDGELFF. CDR3 DNA sequence: TGCGCCAGCAGCTTGGGGACAGATGGGGAGCTGTTTTTT.